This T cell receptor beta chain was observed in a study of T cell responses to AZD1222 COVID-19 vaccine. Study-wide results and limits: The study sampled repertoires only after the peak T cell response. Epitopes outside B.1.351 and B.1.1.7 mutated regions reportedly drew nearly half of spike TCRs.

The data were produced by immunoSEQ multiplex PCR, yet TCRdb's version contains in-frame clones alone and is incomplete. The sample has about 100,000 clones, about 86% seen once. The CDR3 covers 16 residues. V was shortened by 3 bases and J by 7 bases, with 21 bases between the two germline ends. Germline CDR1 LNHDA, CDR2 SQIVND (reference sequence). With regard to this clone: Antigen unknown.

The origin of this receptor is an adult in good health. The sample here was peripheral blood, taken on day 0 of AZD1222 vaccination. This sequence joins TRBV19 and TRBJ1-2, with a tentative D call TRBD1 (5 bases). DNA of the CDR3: TGTGCCAGTAGTATCGGGCTGCAGGGTTTTCCGGCTGGCTACACCTTC. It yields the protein CASSIGLQGFPAGYTF.